Listed below are T cell receptor beta chains from one sample, sequenced in a study of T cells in Graves' hyperthyroidism and ophthalmopathy. MiXCR, applied by TCRdb to the multiplex PCR reads, yields one record per CDR3 protein. The sample consists of fewer than 550,000 distinct CDR3 sequences, roughly 14% of them appearing once. The sequenced sample consisted of blood. These receptors all stem from a woman aged 18-35 years with Graves' hyperthyroidism. Each CDR3 is given with its conserved first and last residue. A D gene is named only where the DNA matches it firmly. Not all rows give a size; the values are once, few, many and, for expanded clones, a class.

TRBV11-2	many	TRBJ2-7	-	TGTGCCAGCAGCTTAGATCTAGGGCTAGTTTCCGAGCAGTACTTC	CASSLDLGLVSEQYF
TRBV15	-	TRBJ1-2	-	TGTGCCACCAGCAGGGATACGACAGGCGTCTATGGCTACACCTTC	CATSRDTTGVYGYTF
TRBV7-8	-	TRBJ2-2	TRBD2	TGTGCCAGCAGGCACAAACTAGCGTACACCGGGGAGCTGTTTTTT	CASRHKLAYTGELFF
TRBV5-1	-	TRBJ2-5	TRBD2	TGCGCCAGCAGCCCCTACTCGCGGGGAGGGGTGGAGACCCAGTACTTC	CASSPYSRGGVETQYF
TRBV10-3	many	TRBJ2-5	TRBD1	TGTGCCATCAGTGAATGGCAATCCGACAGGGGTGTAGAGACCCAGTACTTC	CAISEWQSDRGVETQYF
TRBV11-2	many	TRBJ2-7	-	TGTGCCAGCAGCTTAGAGAGGGGGATGTCCTACGAGCAGTACTTC	CASSLERGMSYEQYF
TRBV3-1	-	TRBJ1-6	-	TGTGCCAGCAGGGATAGCTCCTATAATTCACCCCTCCACTTT	CASRDSSYNSPLHF
TRBV7-9	once	TRBJ2-4	-	TGTGCCAGCAGCCAATTAAAAGATCTAGCCAAAAACATTCAGTACTTC	CASSQLKDLAKNIQYF
TRBV9	few	TRBJ1-2	-	TGTGCCAGCAGCGTAGAGCCCTTAGTTAGGGTCTACGGCTACACCTTC	CASSVEPLVRVYGYTF
TRBV5-8	many	TRBJ1-2	-	TGTGCCAGCAGCTTACCGGGCGGCGGGGAGTATGGCTACACCTTC	CASSLPGGGEYGYTF
TRBV2	many	TRBJ2-5	-	TGTGCCAGCAGCCGGGGAGCAGTGGGGCGAGAGACCCAGTACTTC	CASSRGAVGRETQYF
TRBV7-2	many	TRBJ2-6	TRBD2	TGTGCCAGCAGCTCTAGCGGGGGGTCTGGGGCCAACGTCCTGACTTTC	CASSSSGGSGANVLTF
TRBV20-1	many	TRBJ1-2	TRBD1	TGCAGTGCAGAAGACAGGGCGAGTGGCTACACCTTC	CSAEDRASGYTF
TRBV5-1	few	TRBJ2-3	-	TGCGCCAGCAGCCTCCGGGGCAATCTTGGAGATACGCAGTATTTT	CASSLRGNLGDTQYF
TRBV4-2	few	TRBJ2-2	-	TGTGCCAGCAGCCAAGAAAACTCCGGGGTGGACACCGGGGAGCTGTTTTTT	CASSQENSGVDTGELFF
TRBV19	-	TRBJ2-1	-	TGTGCCAGTAGTATCGACAGAGGAGAGCAGTTCTTC	CASSIDRGEQFF
TRBV20-1	many	TRBJ1-6	-	TGCAGTGCTAGAGGAACAGAGAATTCACCCCTCCACTTT	CSARGTENSPLHF
TRBV20-1	many	TRBJ1-1	-	TGCAGTGCTAGAGCTCGGTTCACTGAAGCTTTCTTT	CSARARFTEAFF
TRBV5-1	-	TRBJ1-2	TRBD1	TGCGCCAGCAGCACCCCCCGGACAGGGGGCGATGGCTACACCTTC	CASSTPRTGGDGYTF
TRBV5-4	-	TRBJ1-2	TRBD1	TGTGCCAGCAGCTTGGACCGGGACAGGGATGGCTACACCTTC	CASSLDRDRDGYTF
TRBV12-3/TRBV12-4	few	TRBJ2-3	-	TGTGCCAGCAGTTTAGAGCGGGATACGCAGTATTTT	CASSLERDTQYF
TRBV11-2	-	TRBJ2-1	TRBD1	TGTGCCAGCAGCTCGGGACAGGGATTGGGGCAGTTCTTC	CASSSGQGLGQFF
TRBV20-1	many	TRBJ2-7	TRBD1	TGCAGTGCTAGCCAGGGGGCAGGGTGGGGCGAGCAGTACTTC	CSASQGAGWGEQYF
TRBV18	-	TRBJ2-3	TRBD1	TGTGCCAGCTCACCACCGGTACGGGACAGGGGGGACACGCAGTATTTT	CASSPPVRDRGDTQYF
TRBV27	-	TRBJ2-1	-	TGTGCCAGCAGTTGGGCCAGGACTACCAATTCGGAGCAGTTCTTC	CASSWARTTNSEQFF
TRBV7-2	many	TRBJ2-1	-	TGTGCCAGCAGCTTAGAAGGGGCGGGTGAGCAGTTCTTC	CASSLEGAGEQFF
TRBV28	few	TRBJ1-2	-	TGTGCCAGCAGGCGAAGCGCGGGCTGGAATAGCTATGGCTACACCTTC	CASRRSAGWNSYGYTF
TRBV11-2	many	TRBJ2-7	-	TGTGCCAGCAGACGGGACTTGCCCTACGAGCAGTACTTC	CASRRDLPYEQYF
TRBV6-1	many	TRBJ2-7	-	TGTGCCAGCACCCCCAACGGGGCTCCCTACGAGCAGTACTTC	CASTPNGAPYEQYF
TRBV7-8	few	TRBJ1-2	-	TGTGCCAGCAGCCCCCGGCATGCGGAGGGCTACACCTTC	CASSPRHAEGYTF
TRBV7-2	-	TRBJ2-2	-	TGTGCCAGCAGCTTAATCGGGGAGCTGTTTTTT	CASSLIGELFF
TRBV6-1	many	TRBJ2-7	TRBD1	TGTGCCAGCAGTCCGTCCGGGACAGGGTACCTCTACGAGCAGTACTTC	CASSPSGTGYLYEQYF
TRBV28	many	TRBJ1-3	-	TGTGCCAGCAGTAAGATATCGGGGAAGTGGGCTGGAAACACCATATATTTT	CASSKISGKWAGNTIYF
TRBV28	many	TRBJ1-3	-	TGTGCCAGCAGTTTAACGGCGGCTTGGAACACCATATATTTT	CASSLTAAWNTIYF
TRBV7-9	-	TRBJ1-2	-	TGTGCCAGCAGCCCAACGCGACAGACGGAAAACTATGGCTACACCTTC	CASSPTRQTENYGYTF
TRBV28	many	TRBJ2-1	TRBD2	TGTGCCAGCAGACGGCCGGTAGCGGGAGGTAGCAATGAGCAGTTCTTC	CASRRPVAGGSNEQFF
TRBV2	many	TRBJ1-5	-	TGTGCCAGCAGTGATGTCGGTCAGCCCCAGCATTTT	CASSDVGQPQHF
TRBV4-2	-	TRBJ1-3	-	TGTGCCAGCAGTCATCCCCGGCGCGTCACTGGAAACACCATATATTTT	CASSHPRRVTGNTIYF
TRBV7-2	many	TRBJ1-2	-	TGTGCCAGCAGCCAAGGAAGTGGAAGGTCTGGCTACACCTTC	CASSQGSGRSGYTF
TRBV18	few	TRBJ1-5	-	TGTGCCAGCTCACCAGAGGGGGGTCGCAATCAGCCCCAGCATTTT	CASSPEGGRNQPQHF
TRBV13	-	TRBJ1-2	TRBD1	TGTGCCAGCAGCTTAGGCAGCCACCGGGACAGAGATGGCTACACCTTC	CASSLGSHRDRDGYTF
TRBV28	-	TRBJ1-1	-	TGTGCCAGCAGTTTATTCCCCACAAGGAACACTGAAGCTTTCTTT	CASSLFPTRNTEAFF
TRBV27	-	TRBJ2-5	-	TGTGCCAGCAGTTTATCGGGGCTAGCGCCACAAGAGACCCAGTACTTC	CASSLSGLAPQETQYF
TRBV28	many	TRBJ1-6	-	TGTGCCAGCAGTTTAGGGGACATTGGGGGTTCACCCCTCCACTTT	CASSLGDIGGSPLHF
TRBV11-2	many	TRBJ1-6	TRBD1	TGTGCCAGCAGCTTTGACAGGGGGAATTCACCCCTCCACTTT	CASSFDRGNSPLHF
TRBV7-9	few	TRBJ2-1	-	TGTGCCAGCAGCACCCGGCCTGGCGGACGCGATGAGCAGTTCTTC	CASSTRPGGRDEQFF
TRBV11-2	many	TRBJ1-2	-	TGTGCCAGCAGCTTAGCGGGACTGCCTAACTATGGCTACACCTTC	CASSLAGLPNYGYTF
TRBV28	many	TRBJ1-5	-	TGTGCCAGCAGTACGATGGGGGGCGGGAATCAGCCCCAGCATTTT	CASSTMGGGNQPQHF
TRBV20-1	many	TRBJ2-1	-	TGCAGTGCTAGTGGGCGGGGTCAAGCGAATGAGCAGTTCTTC	CSASGRGQANEQFF
TRBV18	-	TRBJ2-2	-	TGTGCCAGCTCACCAATTGCCCGAATCGCCGGGGAGCTGTTTTTT	CASSPIARIAGELFF
TRBV12-3/TRBV12-4	many	TRBJ1-4	TRBD1	TGTGCCAGCAGTCCAGGACAGGGTAATGAAAAACTGTTTTTT	CASSPGQGNEKLFF
TRBV25-1	-	TRBJ2-7	-	TGTGCCAGCAGCGAGGGGCGGCAGTACTTC	CASSEGRQYF
TRBV4-2	-	TRBJ2-1	-	TGTGCCAGCAGCCAGAAGACGGAACGGCTATACAATGAGCAGTTCTTC	CASSQKTERLYNEQFF
TRBV20-1	many	TRBJ2-7	-	TGCAGTGCCGAGCCCTCGGAATGGTACGAGCAGTACTTC	CSAEPSEWYEQYF
TRBV5-1	many	TRBJ1-1	TRBD1	TGCGCCAGCAGTTATCAGGGGGCAGGGATGAACACTGAAGCTTTCTTT	CASSYQGAGMNTEAFF
TRBV20-1	-	TRBJ1-2	TRBD1	TGCAGTGCTAGAGGTACAGGGGCGCGTTACTATGGCTACACCTTC	CSARGTGARYYGYTF
TRBV6-2/TRBV6-3	few	TRBJ2-7	-	TGTGCCAGCAGTGACATCTACCGGACAGTGGGCTCCTACGAGCAGTACTTC	CASSDIYRTVGSYEQYF
TRBV27	many	TRBJ1-5	-	TGTGCCAGCAGTCCCGAGGGGGGGTATCAGCCCCAGCATTTT	CASSPEGGYQPQHF
TRBV6-1	many	TRBJ1-1	-	TGTGCCAGCAGCGAAAGGGGCGTAATCCTTGAAGCTTTCTTT	CASSERGVILEAFF